This T cell receptor (beta chain) came from a study of technical replicates of blood from several donors. Germline CDR1 and CDR2: MNHEY and SVGAGI. After removal of 5 bases from V and 1 base from J, the junction contained 3 bases not matched to a gene. CDR3 length: 15 amino acids. Method: immunoSEQ multiplex PCR; TCRdb's copy keeps in-frame clones and lacks some. The data hold about 69,000 clones, with 75% to 90% observed a single time. The chain employs TRBV6-5 and TRBJ2-2; 8 bases are shared with TRBD2. The TCR sequence derives from a human donor in good health. Some clones in this sample may be carry-over from other donors' samples. Sample: PBMCs. The CDR3 region is CASSRGGLNTGELFF. The CDR3 DNA follows: TGTGCCAGCAGTCGGGGGGGCTTGAACACCGGGGAGCTGTTTTTT.